This TCR beta chain appears in the sequencing data of a study of T cell repertoires in cytomegalovirus infection. Whole-study context: Evidence of both CMV infection and a matching HLA type came from public TCR beta signatures. Points from the study as a whole: The study identified carriers of CMV plus the relevant HLA from cumulative public TCR beta family frequency. Clonotypes of TCR beta that were HLA-C-restricted and CMV-specific dominated the ex vivo response.

A remark on this clonotype: Its antigen is unidentified.

Trimming removed 3 bases from V and 1 base from J; junction bases left unmatched: 3. In germline, CDR1 is DFQATT, CDR2 SNEGSKA (reference sequence). The length of the CDR3 is 14 residues. TCRdb passed the reads through MiXCR, listing each CDR3 protein once. The repertoire consists of a few hundred thousand distinct CDR3 sequences, with approximately 22% occurring once and the leading ten covering around a sixth. The TCR originated in a human donor in good health (CMV status not recorded). Some clones in this sample may be carry-over from other donors' samples. The genes are TRBV20-1 and TRBJ2-5; 9 nucleotides match TRBD2. The sample taken for sequencing was CD8+ T cells from PBMCs. In DNA, the CDR3 is TGCAGTGCTAGTCTAGCGGGGAGCCAAGAGACCCAGTACTTC. Protein: CSASLAGSQETQYF.